One and the same sample provided the 22 T cell receptor beta chains below, sequenced in a study of blood T cell repertoires in COVID-19. Only in-frame clones appear in the TCRdb table, and some are missing; sequencing was by immunoSEQ multiplex PCR. The data show 170,000 or so clones, 60% to 80% seen once. The sample taken for sequencing was peripheral blood. These receptors came from a woman in her seventies with acute or convalescent COVID-19.

This chain links TRBV6-1 with TRBJ2-1; the match to TRBD2 covers 12 bases. CDR1 is MNHNS, CDR2 SASEGT, per germline. Trimming removed 1 base from V and 9 bases from J; junction bases left unmatched: 4. This CDR3 is built from 15 residues. The CDR3: CASSEGLAGATEQFF. The CDR3 nucleotides read TGTGCCAGCAGTGAAGGACTAGCGGGAGCGACTGAGCAGTTCTTC.

V gene TRBV3-1 (or the pseudogene TRBV3-2) combines with J gene TRBJ2-5, with D perhaps matching TRBD1 (5 bases). Germline CDR1 is LGHDT and CDR2 is YNNKEL (reference sequence). There are 13 residues in the CDR3. With 6 bases removed from V and 5 bases from J, the gap between germline ends came to 13 bases. The CDR3 spells CASSRRAQETQYF. The CDR3 coding sequence is TGTGCCAGCAGTCGCAGGGCGCAGGAGACCCAGTACTTC.

The V call is TRBV4-1, the J call TRBJ2-5; 12 positions agree with TRBD2. Germline CDR1 reads MGHRA; CDR2 reads YSYEKL. CDR3 length: 16 amino acids. The V segment lost 4 bases and the J segment 1 base; nucleotides outside the gene matches: 4. CDR3 in DNA: TGCGCCAGCAGCCTCGGGACTAGCGGGCCCCAAGAGACCCAGTACTTC. This encodes CASSLGTSGPQETQYF.

This clone showed up many times. The CDR3 spells CASSDRNRMETQYF. CDR3 bases: TGTGCCAGCAGTGATAGGAACAGAATGGAGACCCAGTACTTC. The chain has TRBV6-1 and TRBJ2-5; no clear D. Trimming cost V 3 bases and J 5 bases, with 13 bases left between them. The CDR3 sequence is 14 residues long. The germline gives CDR1 MNHNS, CDR2 SASEGT.

The CDR3 DNA sequence: TGTGCCAGCAGGCGGGACAGGGAAACCGGGGAGCTGTTTTTT. Protein: CASRRDRETGELFF. The V call is TRBV6-5, the J call TRBJ2-2, with 9 bases fitting TRBD1. The CDR3 totals 14 residues. V trimming: 6 bases; J trimming: 5 bases; junction bases outside the gene matches: 4. The germline V gene encodes CDR1 MNHEY and CDR2 SVGAGI.

This sequence joins TRBV7-9 and TRBJ2-7; TRBD1 might be the D (6 bases). Trimming took 6 bases from V and 6 from J, leaving 18 bases between them. The CDR3 totals 14 residues. Germline CDR1 reads SEHNR; CDR2 reads FQNEAQ (reference sequence). Here the CDR3 reads CASSSSLTGSEQYF. The CDR3 coding sequence is TGTGCCAGCAGTTCCTCTCTGACAGGATCCGAGCAGTACTTC. Based on the CDR3 plus reference TRBV7-9 and TRBJ2-7, the full variable domain is DTGVSQNPRHKITKRGQNVTFRCDPISEHNRLYWYRQTLGQGPEFLTYFQNEAQLEKSRLLSDRFSAERPKGSFSTLEIQRTEQGDSAMYLCASSSSLTGSEQYFGPGTRLTVT.

The chain employs TRBV30 and TRBJ1-2; D is unresolved. V shed 2 bases and J shed 5 bases, with 9 bases lying between them. Germline V gene sequence: CDR1 GTSNPN, CDR2 SVGIG (reference sequence). This CDR3 is built from 12 residues. The CDR3 loop reads CAWSRGRYGYTF. The CDR3 bases are TGTGCCTGGAGTCGAGGGCGTTATGGCTACACCTTC. Based on the CDR3 plus reference TRBV30 and TRBJ1-2, the full variable domain is SQTIHQWPATLVQPVGSPLSLECTVEGTSNPNLYWYRQAAGRGLQLLFYSVGIGQISSEVPQNLSASRPQDRQFILSSKKLLLSDSGFYLCAWSRGRYGYTFGSGTRLTVV.

This clone was counted once. The chain couples TRBV27 to TRBJ2-7; 9 bases agree with TRBD2. CDR1 is MNHEY and CDR2 is SMNVEV in the germline V gene (reference sequence). The CDR3 covers 15 residues. V shed 4 bases and J 7 bases; nucleotides not matched to a gene: 11. CDR3 amino acids: CASSSYPATSGEQYF. CDR3 bases: TGTGCCAGCAGTTCATACCCCGCAACTAGCGGGGAGCAGTACTTC.

The rearrangement joins TRBV5-5 to TRBJ2-3; 8 bases fit TRBD1. Germline values: CDR1 SGHKS, CDR2 YYEKEE (reference sequence). With 4 bases clipped from V and 8 bases from J, the junction kept 12 bases outside the gene matches. The CDR3 consists of 15 residues. The CDR3, as DNA: TGTGCCAGCAGCGGGGGACAGGCCTCATTAGTTACGCAGTATTTT. This codes for CASSGGQASLVTQYF.

The genes are TRBV5-1 and TRBJ2-2; 9 positions agree with TRBD2. The CDR3 contains 14 residues. V was clipped by 6 bases and J by 1 base; unmatched bases: 1. Germline CDR1 and CDR2: SGHRS and YFSETQ. The CDR3 is CASNSGGNTGELFF. In DNA, the CDR3 is TGCGCCAGCAATAGCGGGGGGAACACCGGGGAGCTGTTTTTT.

The CDR3 region is CASSVANSRGASSYNEQFF. CDR3 bases: TGTGCCAGCAGCGTAGCTAACTCACGCGGGGCAAGCTCCTACAATGAGCAGTTCTTC. This chain links TRBV9 with TRBJ2-1, with D perhaps TRBD2 (6 bases). Between the trimmed V and J ends, which lost 0 bases and 0 bases, there was a span of 19 bases. CDR1 and CDR2 from the germline V gene are SGDLS and YYNGEE. CDR3 length: 19 amino acids.

The chain carries TRBV24-1 and TRBJ2-1; possible D gene TRBD1, 5 bases. The CDR3 extends over 13 amino acids. V lost 9 bases to trimming and J lost 4 bases, with 12 bases between them. Per germline, CDR1 KGHDR and CDR2 SFDVKD. The CDR3 reads CATCDSIYNEQFF. CDR3 sequence (DNA): TGTGCCACCTGCGACAGCATTTACAATGAGCAGTTCTTC.

The chain uses TRBV7-2 and TRBJ2-1; 7 nucleotides line up with TRBD1. The CDR3 contains 16 residues. Germline-derived CDR1 and CDR2 are SGHTA and FQGNSA. V shed 5 bases and J 1 base; nucleotides not matched to a gene: 8. The CDR3 DNA follows: TGTGCCAGCAGCCCCGATTCAGGGGGTTCCTACAATGAGCAGTTCTTC. Translating gives CASSPDSGGSYNEQFF.

The J gene is TRBJ2-1, the V gene TRBV9; no reliable D call. With 4 bases removed from V and 7 bases from J, the gap between germline ends came to 18 bases. This CDR3 comprises 15 residues. Germline-derived CDR1 and CDR2 are SGDLS and YYNGEE. The CDR3 loop reads CASSLWALPQNEQFF. The DNA of the CDR3 is TGTGCCAGCAGCTTATGGGCTCTTCCCCAGAATGAGCAGTTCTTC.

J is TRBJ2-3 and V is TRBV18; 10 bases fit TRBD2. The CDR3 loop spans 17 amino acids. Germline CDR1 reads KGHSH; CDR2 reads LQKENI. Trimming took 1 base from V and 1 from J; bases not matched to a gene: 5. CDR3 residues: CASSPQVLAGGTDTQYF. The CDR3 nucleotides read TGTGCCAGCTCACCACAAGTTCTAGCGGGAGGCACAGATACGCAGTATTTT.

The chain uses TRBV2 and TRBJ1-5; 7 nucleotides align to TRBD1. CDR3 length: 15 amino acids. V was clipped by 6 bases and J by 0 bases; unmatched bases: 5. The germline gives CDR1 SNHLY, CDR2 FYNNEI. CDR3 sequence reads: CASRGQTYSNQPQHF. The DNA for the CDR3 is TGTGCCAGCAGGGGACAGACCTATAGCAATCAGCCCCAGCATTTT.

The chain is built from TRBV7-2 and TRBJ1-6; D ambiguous. V was trimmed by 1 base and J by 9 bases, leaving 7 bases between them. This CDR3 has 13 residues. CDR1 SGHTA and CDR2 FQGNSA come from the germline V gene. The CDR3 loop is CASSLGSGSPLHF. The CDR3 bases are TGTGCCAGCAGCTTAGGTAGTGGTTCACCCCTCCACTTT.

The chain joins TRBV6-1 to TRBJ1-5; TRBD1 matches at 9 bases. Losses at the gene ends were 4 bases for V and 5 bases for J; bases not matched to a gene: 15. The germline V gene encodes CDR1 MNHNS and CDR2 SASEGT. This CDR3 spans 18 amino acids. CDR3 amino acids: CASSGVPGQGRDDQPQHF. Here the CDR3 DNA reads TGTGCCAGCAGTGGCGTCCCGGGACAGGGAAGAGATGATCAGCCCCAGCATTTT.

The chain joins TRBV3-1 (or the pseudogene TRBV3-2) to TRBJ2-1; D gene unclear. The ends were cut back, 0 bases at V and 6 bases at J, with 15 bases in the middle. Germline CDR1 reads LGHDT; CDR2 reads YNNKEL (reference sequence). This CDR3 comprises 16 residues. CDR3 in amino acids: CASSQDLRAQVNEQFF. The CDR3 DNA reads TGTGCCAGCAGCCAAGATCTCCGCGCCCAGGTCAATGAGCAGTTCTTC.

This sequence joins TRBV2 and TRBJ2-3; 9 nucleotides align to TRBD2. CDR3 length: 13 amino acids. Germline loops: CDR1 SNHLY, CDR2 FYNNEI. J was trimmed by 6 bases and V by 8 bases; bases with no gene match: 6. The chain's CDR3 is CASGTSPWDTQYF. The CDR3 DNA reads TGTGCCAGCGGGACTAGCCCGTGGGATACGCAGTATTTT. Full variable domain (remainder filled in from reference TRBV2 and TRBJ2-3): EPEVTQTPSHQVTQMGQEVILRCVPISNHLYFYWYRQILGQKVEFLVSFYNNEISEKSEIFDDQFSVERPDGSNFTLKIRSTKLEDSAMYFCASGTSPWDTQYFGPGTRLTVL.

Only a few counts were recorded for this clone. J is TRBJ2-4 and V is TRBV15; 10 bases match TRBD1. V lost 4 bases and J lost 6; bases outside the gene matches: 9. This CDR3 is built from 16 residues. Germline V lookup: CDR1 LNHNV, CDR2 YYDKDF (reference sequence). CDR3 coding DNA: TGTGCCACCAGCACTAGACAGGGGGCGACAGGAAACATTCAGTACTTC. Protein: CATSTRQGATGNIQYF.

The rearrangement links TRBV6-4 to TRBJ1-2; TRBD1 aligns across 7 bases. This CDR3 has 17 amino acids. V dropped 3 bases and J dropped 3; count of bases not matched to a gene: 13. In germline, CDR1 is MRHNA, CDR2 SNTAGT. The CDR3 sequence: CASSESGQATWYYGYTF. DNA for the CDR3: TGTGCCAGCAGTGAAAGCGGACAGGCGACATGGTACTATGGCTACACCTTC.